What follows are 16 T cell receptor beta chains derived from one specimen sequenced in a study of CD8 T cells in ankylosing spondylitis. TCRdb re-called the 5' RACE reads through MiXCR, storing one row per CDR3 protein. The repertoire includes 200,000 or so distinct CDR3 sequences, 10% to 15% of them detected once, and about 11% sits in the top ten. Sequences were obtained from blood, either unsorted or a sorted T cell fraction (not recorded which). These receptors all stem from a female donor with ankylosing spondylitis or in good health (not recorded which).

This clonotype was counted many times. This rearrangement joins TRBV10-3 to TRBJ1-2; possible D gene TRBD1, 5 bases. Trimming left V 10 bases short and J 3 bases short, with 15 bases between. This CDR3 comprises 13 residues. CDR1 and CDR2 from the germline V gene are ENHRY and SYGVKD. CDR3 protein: CATTGDGYYGYTF. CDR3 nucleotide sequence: TGTGCCACAACTGGGGACGGCTACTATGGCTACACCTTC.

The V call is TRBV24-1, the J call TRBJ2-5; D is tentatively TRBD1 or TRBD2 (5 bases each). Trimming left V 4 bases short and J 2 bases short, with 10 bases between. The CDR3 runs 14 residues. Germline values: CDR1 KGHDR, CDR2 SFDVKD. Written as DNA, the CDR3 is TGTGCCACCAGTGAGGGGACGGATCAAGAGACCCAGTACTTC. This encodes CATSEGTDQETQYF.

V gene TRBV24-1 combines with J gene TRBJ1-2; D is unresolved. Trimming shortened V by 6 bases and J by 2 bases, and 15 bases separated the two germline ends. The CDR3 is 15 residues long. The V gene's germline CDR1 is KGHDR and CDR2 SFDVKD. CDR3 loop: CATSTTGPENYGYTF. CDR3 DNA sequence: TGTGCCACCAGTACCACCGGACCTGAGAACTATGGCTACACCTTC.

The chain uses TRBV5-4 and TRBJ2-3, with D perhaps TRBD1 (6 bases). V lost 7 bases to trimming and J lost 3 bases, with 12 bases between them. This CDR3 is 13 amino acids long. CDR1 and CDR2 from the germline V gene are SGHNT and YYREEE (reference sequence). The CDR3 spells CASHPQGTDTQYF. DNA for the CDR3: TGTGCCAGCCATCCCCAGGGGACAGATACGCAGTATTTT. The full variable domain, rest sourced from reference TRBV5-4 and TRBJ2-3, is ETGVTQSPTHLIKTRGQQVTLRCSSQSGHNTVSWYQQALGQGPQFIFQYYREEENGRGNFPPRFSGLQFPNYSSELNVNALELDDSALYLCASHPQGTDTQYFGPGTRLTVL.

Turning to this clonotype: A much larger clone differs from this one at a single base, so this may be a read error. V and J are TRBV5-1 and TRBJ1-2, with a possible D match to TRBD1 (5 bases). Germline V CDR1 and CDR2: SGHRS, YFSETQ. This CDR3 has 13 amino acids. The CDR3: CASSSDSRHGCTF. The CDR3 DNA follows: TGCGCCAGCAGCTCCGACAGCCGTCATGGCTGCACCTTC.

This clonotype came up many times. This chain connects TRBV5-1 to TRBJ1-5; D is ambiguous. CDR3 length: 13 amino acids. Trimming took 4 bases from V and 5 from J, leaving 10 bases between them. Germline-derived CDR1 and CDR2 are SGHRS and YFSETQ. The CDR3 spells CASSPAGDQPQHF. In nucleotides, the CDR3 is TGCGCCAGCAGCCCGGCTGGGGATCAGCCCCAGCATTTT.

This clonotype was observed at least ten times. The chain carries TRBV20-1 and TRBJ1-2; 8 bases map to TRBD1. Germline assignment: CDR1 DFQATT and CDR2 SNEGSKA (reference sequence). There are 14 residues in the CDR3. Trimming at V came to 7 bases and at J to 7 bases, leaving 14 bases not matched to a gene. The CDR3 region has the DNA TGCAGTGTCCCTTCTACAGGGGGAGCTAGTGGCTACACCTTC. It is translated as CSVPSTGGASGYTF.

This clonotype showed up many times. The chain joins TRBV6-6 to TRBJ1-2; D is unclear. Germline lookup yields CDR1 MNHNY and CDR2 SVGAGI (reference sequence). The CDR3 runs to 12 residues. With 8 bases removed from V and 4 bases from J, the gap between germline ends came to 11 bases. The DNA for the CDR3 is TGTGCCAGCGGTGGAGACGGCTATGGCTACACCTTC. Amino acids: CASGGDGYGYTF.

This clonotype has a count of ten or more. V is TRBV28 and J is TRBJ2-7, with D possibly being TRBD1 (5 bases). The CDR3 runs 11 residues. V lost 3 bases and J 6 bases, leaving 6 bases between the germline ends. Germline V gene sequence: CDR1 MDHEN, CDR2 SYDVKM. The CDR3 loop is CASSFRVEQYF. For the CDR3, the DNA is TGTGCCAGCAGTTTCAGGGTCGAGCAGTACTTC.

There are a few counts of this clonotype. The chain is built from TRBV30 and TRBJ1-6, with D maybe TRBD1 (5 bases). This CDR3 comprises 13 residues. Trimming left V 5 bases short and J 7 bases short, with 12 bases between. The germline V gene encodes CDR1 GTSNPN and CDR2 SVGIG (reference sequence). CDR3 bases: TGTGCCTGGGATGGCAGGGCGAATTCACCCCTCCACTTT. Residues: CAWDGRANSPLHF.

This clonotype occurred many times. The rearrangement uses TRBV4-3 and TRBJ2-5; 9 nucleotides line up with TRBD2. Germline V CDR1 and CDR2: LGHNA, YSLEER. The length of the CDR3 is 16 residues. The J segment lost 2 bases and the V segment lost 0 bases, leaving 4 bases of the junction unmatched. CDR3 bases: TGCGCCAGCAGCCAAGATGGTAGCGGGAGACAAGAGACCCAGTACTTC. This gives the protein CASSQDGSGRQETQYF.

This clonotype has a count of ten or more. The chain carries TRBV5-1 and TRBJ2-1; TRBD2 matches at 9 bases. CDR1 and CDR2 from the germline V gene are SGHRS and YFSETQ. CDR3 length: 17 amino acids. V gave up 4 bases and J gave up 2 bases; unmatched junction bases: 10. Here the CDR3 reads CASSPREGNPPYNEQFF. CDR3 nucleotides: TGCGCCAGCAGCCCGCGGGAGGGTAATCCTCCCTACAATGAGCAGTTCTTC.

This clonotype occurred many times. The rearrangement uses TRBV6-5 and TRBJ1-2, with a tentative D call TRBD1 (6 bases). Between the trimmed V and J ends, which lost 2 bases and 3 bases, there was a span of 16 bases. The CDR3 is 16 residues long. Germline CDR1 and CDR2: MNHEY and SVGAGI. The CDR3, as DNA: TGTGCCAGCAGTTACCAGGCGGACAGATCGTACTATGGCTACACCTTC. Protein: CASSYQADRSYYGYTF.

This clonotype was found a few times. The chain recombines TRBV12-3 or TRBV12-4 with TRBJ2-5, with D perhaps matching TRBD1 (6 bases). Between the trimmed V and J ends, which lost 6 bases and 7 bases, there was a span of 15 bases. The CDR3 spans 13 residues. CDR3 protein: CASSHNEGGTQYF. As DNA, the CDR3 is TGTGCCAGCAGCCACAACGAAGGGGGGACCCAGTACTTC.

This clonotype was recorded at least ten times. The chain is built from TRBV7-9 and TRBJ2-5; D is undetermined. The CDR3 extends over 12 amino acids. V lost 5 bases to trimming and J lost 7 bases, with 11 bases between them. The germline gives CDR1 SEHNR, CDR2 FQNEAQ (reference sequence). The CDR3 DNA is TGTGCCAGCAGCCCCACTGAAGGGACCCAGTACTTC. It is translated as CASSPTEGTQYF.

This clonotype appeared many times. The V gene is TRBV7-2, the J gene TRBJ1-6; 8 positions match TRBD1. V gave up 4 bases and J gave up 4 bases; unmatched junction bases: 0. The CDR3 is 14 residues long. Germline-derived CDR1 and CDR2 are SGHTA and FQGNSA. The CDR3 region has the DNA TGTGCCAGCAGCTGGACAGGGTATAATTCACCCCTCCACTTT. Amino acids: CASSWTGYNSPLHF.